The 30 T cell receptor beta chains presented below share a single source sample, sequenced in a study of pediatric ulcerative colitis. Profiled with immunoSEQ multiplex PCR; TCRdb holds only in-frame clones, not every one. The repertoire consists of approximately 5,600 clones, with roughly nine tenths occurring once and the leading ten covering 2% to 2.5%. Sequenced material: blood. These receptors were collected from a boy aged 10-17 years with mild ulcerative colitis.

V usage is TRBV27 and J usage is TRBJ1-1; D call uncertain. The germline V and J ends were trimmed by 5 bases and 4 bases, with 11 bases remaining between them. The CDR3 loop spans 13 amino acids. CDR1 and CDR2 from the germline V gene are MNHEY and SMNVEV (reference sequence). The CDR3 bases are TGTGCCAGCAGTACACCGTCGCGCACTGAAGCTTTCTTT. It is translated as CASSTPSRTEAFF.

The chain links TRBV6-4 to TRBJ2-6; possible D gene TRBD1, 6 bases. This CDR3 has 16 residues. Looked up from germline, CDR1 is MRHNA and CDR2 is SNTAGT. The V and J ends lost 0 bases and 0 bases respectively, with 6 bases between them. The CDR3 is CASSDSDSSGANVLTF. Here the CDR3 DNA reads TGTGCCAGCAGTGACTCGGACAGCTCTGGGGCCAACGTCCTGACTTTC.

This chain links TRBV28 with TRBJ1-5; TRBD1 agrees at 10 bases. Germline V lookup: CDR1 MDHEN, CDR2 SYDVKM. J was trimmed by 4 bases and V by 5 bases; bases with no gene match: 8. The CDR3 is made up of 16 amino acids. The CDR3 DNA is TGTGCCAGCAGTGAACTCCGGGACAGGGGAAATCAGCCCCAGCATTTT. Residues: CASSELRDRGNQPQHF. Together with reference TRBV28 and TRBJ1-5, the CDR3 gives the full variable domain: DVKVTQSSRYLVKRTGEKVFLECVQDMDHENMFWYRQDPGLGLRLIYFSYDVKMKEKGDIPEGYSVSREKKERFSLILESASTNQTSMYLCASSELRDRGNQPQHFGDGTRLSIL.

The chain couples TRBV5-8 to TRBJ2-1, with a tentative D call TRBD2 (7 bases). V was shortened by 0 bases and J by 6 bases, with 19 bases between the two germline ends. Germline V gives CDR1 SGHTS, CDR2 YDEGEE. The CDR3 is 17 amino acids. The CDR3 DNA sequence: TGTGCCAGCAGCTTGGGGGAGATTTCCGGGGGGCTCAATGAGCAGTTCTTC. Translated: CASSLGEISGGLNEQFF.

The V and J genes are TRBV28 and TRBJ1-6, with 7 bases matching TRBD1. Germline CDR1 is MDHEN and CDR2 is SYDVKM. CDR3 length equals 15 residues. The ends lost 6 bases at V and 5 bases at J; junction bases unmatched: 7. The CDR3 DNA sequence: TGTGCCAGCAGACTCGGGGACAGTCATAATTCACCCCTCCACTTT. Its protein is CASRLGDSHNSPLHF.

This clone has a single count. This rearrangement joins TRBV18 to TRBJ1-1; D ambiguous. The V end was cut by 3 bases, the J end by 2 bases, with 4 bases between. The CDR3 consists of 12 residues. Looked up from germline, CDR1 is KGHSH and CDR2 is LQKENI. DNA of the CDR3: TGTGCCAGCTCACCGAGAAACACTGAAGCTTTCTTT. This codes for CASSPRNTEAFF. Supplemented by reference TRBV18 and TRBJ1-1, the full variable domain reads NAGVMQNPRHLVRRRGQEARLRCSPMKGHSHVYWYRQLPEEGLKFMVYLQKENIIDESGMPKERFSAEFPKEGPSILRIQQVVRGDSAAYFCASSPRNTEAFFGQGTRLTVV.

This clone has only a few counts. The chain couples TRBV6-4 to TRBJ2-3, with a weak D call TRBD2 (5 bases). CDR1 is MRHNA, CDR2 SNTAGT, per germline. This CDR3 has 13 residues. Trimming removed 4 bases from V and 0 bases from J, with 5 bases in between. The CDR3 spells CASSGGSTDTQYF. CDR3 DNA: TGTGCCAGCAGTGGCGGGAGCACAGATACGCAGTATTTT.

The gene calls are TRBV19 and TRBJ2-5; 9 nucleotides align to TRBD2. Germline V gives CDR1 LNHDA, CDR2 SQIVND (reference sequence). V dropped 7 bases and J dropped 4; count of bases not matched to a gene: 13. The CDR3 is made up of 16 amino acids. DNA of the CDR3: TGTGCCAGTAAAGTACGATTAGCGGGAGTGCGAGAGACCCAGTACTTC. Residues: CASKVRLAGVRETQYF.

This clone was seen a few times. V and J are TRBV13 and TRBJ2-1, with TRBD2 identical over 10 bases. Per germline, CDR1 PRHDT and CDR2 FYEKMQ (reference sequence). This CDR3 is built from 15 residues. V lost 4 bases, J lost 6 bases, and 6 bases stayed unmatched. The CDR3 loop reads CASSYQREGLNEQFF. CDR3 bases: TGTGCCAGCAGCTACCAGCGGGAGGGCCTCAATGAGCAGTTCTTC.

This chain joins TRBV28 and TRBJ2-7, with TRBD1 matching 8 bases. With V trimmed by 7 bases and J by 3 bases, 11 bases remained unmatched. Germline loops: CDR1 MDHEN, CDR2 SYDVKM. This CDR3 region has 15 residues. CDR3: CASTSPGTGHYEQYF. The CDR3 region has the DNA TGTGCCAGCACCTCCCCCGGGACAGGCCACTACGAGCAGTACTTC.

This chain connects TRBV18 to TRBJ2-1; no definite D call. V gave up 0 bases and J gave up 5 bases, with 20 bases separating them. The germline gives CDR1 KGHSH, CDR2 LQKENI. There are 18 residues in the CDR3. CDR3 DNA: TGTGCCAGCTCACCACCCCATGGGGATGGCGCTACAAACAATGAGCAGTTCTTC. It yields the protein CASSPPHGDGATNNEQFF.

The V gene is TRBV29-1, the J gene TRBJ2-7; possibly TRBD1 or TRBD2 for D (6 bases each). The CDR3 consists of 16 residues. Germline lookup yields CDR1 SQVTM and CDR2 ANQGSEA. V was clipped by 3 bases and J by 0 bases, with 18 bases between them. Written as DNA, the CDR3 is TGCAGCGTTGAGGGGGTAGGGGGGACACCCTCCTACGAGCAGTACTTC. Residues: CSVEGVGGTPSYEQYF.

The CDR3, as DNA: TGTGTCACTACCAGTGCTAGGACCGCGCCCAGGGGGAATGAGCAGTTCTTC. Translation: CVTTSARTAPRGNEQFF. The chain has TRBV19 and TRBJ2-1; TRBD1 agrees at 7 bases. Germline V lookup: CDR1 LNHDA, CDR2 SQIVND (reference sequence). The CDR3 runs to 17 residues.

This clone was seen a single time. V is TRBV5-1 and J is TRBJ1-5; D is unclear. This CDR3 is 13 amino acids long. CDR1 SGHRS and CDR2 YFSETQ come from the germline V gene. V was shortened by 4 bases and J by 1 base, with 6 bases between the two germline ends. CDR3 protein: CASSPTSNQPQHF. CDR3 nucleotides: TGCGCCAGCAGCCCGACAAGCAATCAGCCCCAGCATTTT.

In DNA, the CDR3 is TGCACCAGCAGCCGAAGGGAGGCAGGTACCAACACTGAAGCTTTCTTT. The encoded protein is CTSSRREAGTNTEAFF. The rearrangement links TRBV1 to TRBJ1-1. TRBV1 is classified as a pseudogene. CDR3 size: 16 residues.

The chain carries TRBV9 and TRBJ2-3, with 8 bases lining up with TRBD1. The trim removed 0 bases at V and 4 bases at J, leaving 7 bases unmatched. Germline CDR1 SGDLS, CDR2 YYNGEE. The CDR3 is 16 amino acids. The CDR3 is CASSVASGQEADTQYF. DNA for the CDR3: TGTGCCAGCAGCGTAGCTTCGGGACAGGAGGCAGATACGCAGTATTTT.

The CDR3 DNA is TGCGCCAGCAGCTTTTCCATGACGGACCAGACCTACGAGCAGTACTTC. Its translation is CASSFSMTDQTYEQYF. The chain has TRBV5-1 and TRBJ2-7, with no clear D. V lost 2 bases to trimming and J lost 2 bases, with 17 bases between them. CDR3 length equals 16 residues. In germline, CDR1 is SGHRS, CDR2 YFSETQ.

This chain links TRBV5-4 with TRBJ2-3; D not certain. The CDR3 runs to 15 residues. CDR1 SGHNT and CDR2 YYREEE come from the germline V gene (reference sequence). V was clipped by 0 bases and J by 3 bases, with 11 bases between them. The chain's CDR3 is CASSLAAGSTDTQYF. CDR3 bases: TGTGCCAGCAGCTTGGCCGCCGGTTCTACAGATACGCAGTATTTT.

The V gene is TRBV29-1, the J gene TRBJ2-7; D unresolved. This CDR3 contains 13 residues. From germline, CDR1 is SQVTM and CDR2 ANQGSEA. Trimming left V 3 bases short and J 0 bases short, with 9 bases between. CDR3 region: CSVDSEDSYEQYF. The DNA of the CDR3 is TGCAGCGTTGACTCAGAAGACTCCTACGAGCAGTACTTC.

The chain uses TRBV28 and TRBJ1-1, with TRBD1 identical over 8 bases. Germline-derived CDR1 and CDR2 are MDHEN and SYDVKM. The CDR3 totals 13 residues. V lost 4 bases to trimming and J lost 6 bases; unmatched junction nucleotides: 4. In DNA, the CDR3 is TGTGCCAGCAGTTCAGGGGGCTTAGCTGAAGCTTTCTTT. Its protein product is CASSSGGLAEAFF.

The gene calls are TRBV11-2 and TRBJ1-1; possible D gene TRBD1, 5 bases. CDR3 size: 13 residues. Between the trimmed V and J ends, which lost 4 bases and 6 bases, there was a span of 12 bases. Looked up from germline, CDR1 is SGHAT and CDR2 is FQNNGV. The CDR3 is CASSSGPRSEAFF. CDR3 in DNA: TGTGCCAGCAGCTCGGGACCTCGGTCTGAAGCTTTCTTT. The entire variable domain, with the rest obtained from reference TRBV11-2 and TRBJ1-1, is as follows: EAGVAQSPRYKIIEKRQSVAFWCNPISGHATLYWYQQILGQGPKLLIQFQNNGVVDDSQLPKDRFSAERLKGVDSTLKIQPAKLEDSAVYLCASSSGPRSEAFFGQGTRLTVV.

The V call is TRBV4-1, the J call TRBJ2-4; D call uncertain. V dropped 0 bases and J dropped 0 bases, with 6 bases sitting between them. Germline-derived CDR1 and CDR2 are MGHRA and YSYEKL. The CDR3 is 15 amino acids. The CDR3 is CASSQDQEAKNIQYF. In DNA, the CDR3 is TGCGCCAGCAGCCAAGATCAGGAAGCCAAAAACATTCAGTACTTC.

The chain couples TRBV28 to TRBJ1-1; no clear D gene. Between the trimmed V and J ends, which lost 2 bases and 0 bases, there was a span of 28 bases. Germline CDR1 reads MDHEN; CDR2 reads SYDVKM. The CDR3 spans 21 residues. CDR3 sequence (DNA): TGTGCCAGCAGTTTAGTAAACCCCCCCTCTACATCGCCACACATGAACACTGAAGCTTTCTTT. This codes for CASSLVNPPSTSPHMNTEAFF. Full variable domain (remainder filled in from reference TRBV28 and TRBJ1-1): DVKVTQSSRYLVKRTGEKVFLECVQDMDHENMFWYRQDPGLGLRLIYFSYDVKMKEKGDIPEGYSVSREKKERFSLILESASTNQTSMYLCASSLVNPPSTSPHMNTEAFFGQGTRLTVV.

The rearrangement uses TRBV4-1 and TRBJ2-5; no clear D gene. This CDR3 region has 12 residues. Looked up from germline, CDR1 is MGHRA and CDR2 is YSYEKL. V was trimmed by 2 bases and J by 1 base, leaving 2 bases between them. The CDR3 sequence is CASSQPQETQYF. DNA of the CDR3: TGCGCCAGCAGCCAACCCCAAGAGACCCAGTACTTC.

V is TRBV19 and J is TRBJ2-1; D may be TRBD2 (5 bases). Germline lookup yields CDR1 LNHDA and CDR2 SQIVND (reference sequence). This CDR3 is 14 amino acids long. Trimming shortened V by 6 bases and J by 2 bases, and 11 bases separated the two germline ends. This chain's CDR3 is CASSPSFPYNEQFF. The CDR3 coding sequence is TGTGCCAGTAGCCCTAGCTTCCCCTACAATGAGCAGTTCTTC.

The rearrangement uses TRBV6-5 and TRBJ2-7, with 7 nucleotides matching TRBD2. This CDR3 contains 15 residues. Germline assignment: CDR1 MNHEY and CDR2 SVGAGI. Germline trimming cut 6 bases from V and 2 bases from J; bases unmatched to any gene: 10. In DNA, the CDR3 is TGTGCCAGCAGACCCCTAGCGGATCCCACCTACGAGCAGTACTTC. Amino acids: CASRPLADPTYEQYF.

The chain couples TRBV29-1 to TRBJ2-1; D might be TRBD2 (6 bases). The CDR3 covers 14 residues. Per germline, CDR1 SQVTM and CDR2 ANQGSEA. V lost 2 bases and J lost 9, with 17 bases in between. The CDR3 nucleotides read TGCAGCGTTGAACGACTAGTCAGTACGCGTGAGCAGTTCTTC. As protein: CSVERLVSTREQFF.

The chain employs TRBV29-1 and TRBJ1-1; no reliable D call. CDR3 length: 14 amino acids. V was clipped by 0 bases and J by 10 bases, with 18 bases between them. Per the germline V gene, CDR1 is SQVTM and CDR2 is ANQGSEA. CDR3 sequence reads: CSVEDRMNARGAFF. The CDR3 region has the DNA TGCAGCGTTGAAGATCGGATGAATGCAAGAGGAGCTTTCTTT.

This chain connects TRBV5-1 to TRBJ2-3; 12 nucleotides align to TRBD2. Trimming removed 5 bases from V and 6 bases from J; junction bases left unmatched: 7. CDR3 length: 15 residues. Germline V gene lookup returns CDR1 SGHRS and CDR2 YFSETQ. Here the CDR3 reads CASRTSGSIWDTQYF. Here the CDR3 DNA reads TGCGCCAGCAGGACTAGCGGGAGCATTTGGGATACGCAGTATTTT.

V gene TRBV28 combines with J gene TRBJ1-5, with D possibly TRBD1 on 6 matching bases. V lost 4 bases and J lost 2, with 12 bases in between. The CDR3 has 15 residues. Per germline, CDR1 MDHEN and CDR2 SYDVKM. CDR3: CASSSAGVGNQPQHF. CDR3 in DNA: TGTGCCAGCAGTTCCGCAGGGGTGGGCAATCAGCCCCAGCATTTT.